These T cell receptor beta chains were read from a single sample in a study of blood T cell repertoires in COVID-19. Generated by immunoSEQ multiplex PCR, the TCRdb table keeps only in-frame clones and is missing some. The table records about 110,000 clones, about four fifths of them present only once. Sequences were obtained from peripheral blood. The receptors shown here come from a woman in her seventies with acute or convalescent COVID-19. Both conserved end residues are part of each CDR3. Fields, in order: CDR3 DNA, CDR3 protein, J gene, D gene, V gene, clone size. D genes are given only for firm matches. The size of a clone is reported for some rows only, either as once, few or many, or as a class for expanded clones.

TGTGCCAGCAGTCAGGTAGCGGGGGGGCAGCAGAACAATGAGCAGTTCTTC,CASSQVAGGQQNNEQFF,TRBJ2-1,TRBD2,TRBV2,.
TGTGCCAGCAGTGATCGCAGGACAGGGTTGGGTCAGCCCCAGCATTTT,CASSDRRTGLGQPQHF,TRBJ1-5,TRBD1,TRBV2,.
TGTGCCAGCACCTCGGACAGGCCCAAAGAGACCCAGTACTTC,CASTSDRPKETQYF,TRBJ2-5,.,TRBV21-1,.
TGTGCCAGCAGACCCATGGCCCTGAACACCGGGGAGCTGTTTTTT,CASRPMALNTGELFF,TRBJ2-2,.,TRBV7-2,.
TGTGCCAGCAGACCAGCCGGGACAACCACAGATACGCAGTATTTT,CASRPAGTTTDTQYF,TRBJ2-3,.,TRBV6-1,.
TGCGCCAGCAGCCAACCGGGACTAGCGGGAGGACCCGAGACCACAGATACGCAGTATTTT,CASSQPGLAGGPETTDTQYF,TRBJ2-3,TRBD2,TRBV4-1,.
TGTGCCAGCAGCGTAGGGCAGGGGCAAGCACCCCTCCACTTT,CASSVGQGQAPLHF,TRBJ1-6,.,TRBV9,.
TGCGCCAGCAGTGTTGGGGCGAAATACGGCTACACCTTC,CASSVGAKYGYTF,TRBJ1-2,.,TRBV10-2,.
TGTGCCAGCAGCTTAGGCCCGGGACTAGTCGATGAGCAGTTCTTC,CASSLGPGLVDEQFF,TRBJ2-1,TRBD2,TRBV7-2,.
TGTGCCAGCAGCCCTCTAGCGGGAGGACGGAGCTACGAGCAGTACTTC,CASSPLAGGRSYEQYF,TRBJ2-7,TRBD2,TRBV28,.
TGTGCCAGCAGAGGGGTTAACTATGGCTACACCTTC,CASRGVNYGYTF,TRBJ1-2,.,TRBV12-3/TRBV12-4,.
TGTGCCAGCAGCGAAGGACTAGCGGGGGGGACCCAAGAGACCCAGTACTTC,CASSEGLAGGTQETQYF,TRBJ2-5,TRBD2,TRBV9,.
TGTGCCAGCAGTTCTACAGGGGAAGCTAACTATGGCTACACCTTC,CASSSTGEANYGYTF,TRBJ1-2,TRBD1,TRBV6-2/TRBV6-3,once
TGTGCCAGCAGTGAGGGGGCACGGAACACTGAAGCTTTCTTT,CASSEGARNTEAFF,TRBJ1-1,.,TRBV6-1,.
TGTGCCAGCAGTCTCAAACTTAATCAGCCCCAGCATTTT,CASSLKLNQPQHF,TRBJ1-5,.,TRBV28,.
TGTGCCAGCAGTGAACCCCTCCCAGGGTGGGCGGATAATTCACCCCTCCACTTT,CASSEPLPGWADNSPLHF,TRBJ1-6,.,TRBV6-1,.
TGTGCCAGCAGTTTATCAAGGGGCACTTATAATTCACCCCTCCACTTT,CASSLSRGTYNSPLHF,TRBJ1-6,.,TRBV28,.
TGTGCCAGCAGCCTTAGGGGGGCGGGGGCCACCGAAAAAAACATTCAGTACTTC,CASSLRGAGATEKNIQYF,TRBJ2-4,.,TRBV11-2,.
TGTGCCAGCTCACGCGGGGGCGTCACTGAAGCTTTCTTT,CASSRGGVTEAFF,TRBJ1-1,.,TRBV18,few
TGCGCCAGCAGCCAAGTTATGCCACCCCTGAGGTCCTATAATTCACCCCTCCACTTT,CASSQVMPPLRSYNSPLHF,TRBJ1-6,.,TRBV5-1,once
TGTGCCAGCAGTGGTATCCCGGGACAGGGGACGACTAATGAAAAACTGTTTTTT,CASSGIPGQGTTNEKLFF,TRBJ1-4,TRBD1,TRBV6-2/TRBV6-3,few
TGTGCCAGCAGACAGGGGGGGCGAACTAGCACAGATACGCAGTATTTT,CASRQGGRTSTDTQYF,TRBJ2-3,.,TRBV28,.
TGCGCCAGCAGCGCGGGACAGTCTAACTATGGCTACACCTTC,CASSAGQSNYGYTF,TRBJ1-2,TRBD1,TRBV4-3,.
TGTGCCAGCAGCCAAGAGGGGGGTAGCAATCAGCCCCAGCATTTT,CASSQEGGSNQPQHF,TRBJ1-5,.,TRBV4-2,.
TGTGCCAGCAGCTTAAAGCGGGGGGCGGCGACTAATGAAAAACTGTTTTTT,CASSLKRGAATNEKLFF,TRBJ1-4,.,TRBV5-4,.
TGTGCCAGCAGCTTTGGTAGAAACACTGAAGCTTTCTTT,CASSFGRNTEAFF,TRBJ1-1,.,TRBV5-5,.
TGTGCCAGCAGTTACCGGGACTACAATTCACCCCTCCACTTT,CASSYRDYNSPLHF,TRBJ1-6,.,TRBV6-5,few
TGTGCCAGCAGCAAAACTCCGGAGGGGAGAGAGACCCAGTACTTC,CASSKTPEGRETQYF,TRBJ2-5,.,TRBV11-1,.
TGTGCCAGCAGCTTGGTGGGCCTACGTGGCGGGAGCCAAGAGACCCAGTACTTC,CASSLVGLRGGSQETQYF,TRBJ2-5,TRBD2,TRBV5-4,once
TGTGCCAGCAGCGTGGGACAGGGGGTTGGAGGTGAAAAACTGTTTTTT,CASSVGQGVGGEKLFF,TRBJ1-4,TRBD1,TRBV5-5,.
TGTGCCAGCAGCTCCCGCGGGGGCCGGGGGGAGACCCGGTACTTC,CASSSRGGRGETRYF,TRBJ2-5,.,TRBV11-3,.
TGTGCCAGTAGCGTTACGGGACAGGACAATGAGCAGTTCTTC,CASSVTGQDNEQFF,TRBJ2-1,TRBD1,TRBV19,.
TGTGCCAGCAGTGATCTGGACAGGACTAACTATGGCTACACCTTC,CASSDLDRTNYGYTF,TRBJ1-2,TRBD1,TRBV25-1,.
TGTGCCAGCAGCTTAGTCTCCAGGGCGGGAACTGAGGCTTTCTTT,CASSLVSRAGTEAFF,TRBJ1-1,.,TRBV7-2,.
TGTGCCAGCAGCTCCTTGGGGGGAGACGGCTACACCTTC,CASSSLGGDGYTF,TRBJ1-2,.,TRBV7-3,.
TGTGCCAGCAGCGCATTCACTCCAGGGGGCCGGTATGGCTACACCTTC,CASSAFTPGGRYGYTF,TRBJ1-2,TRBD1,TRBV7-9,.
TGTGCCAGCAGCTTAGATGTAGGACAGGGCGGGCGGATTTCACCCCTCCACTTT,CASSLDVGQGGRISPLHF,TRBJ1-6,TRBD1,TRBV7-8,.
TGTGCCAGCAGCTTCCGACTAGCGGGGGGGCACAATGAGCAGTTCTTC,CASSFRLAGGHNEQFF,TRBJ2-1,TRBD2,TRBV7-2,.
TGTGCCAGCAGCGTTGTGGCGGGAGACACAGATACGCAGTATTTT,CASSVVAGDTDTQYF,TRBJ2-3,TRBD2,TRBV9,.
TGTGCCAGCAGTTTAGCAGTCTCCTACGAGCAGTACTTC,CASSLAVSYEQYF,TRBJ2-7,.,TRBV27,few
TGTGCCAGCTCCTCACAGTACTCTGGGGCCAACGTCCTGACTTTC,CASSSQYSGANVLTF,TRBJ2-6,.,TRBV5-4,once
TGTGCCAGCTCACCCTCGGACAGGGCCTATAATTCACCCCTCCACTTT,CASSPSDRAYNSPLHF,TRBJ1-6,TRBD1,TRBV18,.
TGTGCCTCGGGAGGGGGGCCCAACTACACCTTC,CASGGGPNYTF,TRBJ1-2,.,TRBV28,.
TGTGCCAGTAGTCCCGATCTAGGGGAGGACTATGGCTACACCTTC,CASSPDLGEDYGYTF,TRBJ1-2,.,TRBV19,.
TGTGCCAGTAACTCGGGAGGAACAGATACGCAGTATTTT,CASNSGGTDTQYF,TRBJ2-3,TRBD2,TRBV19,.
TGTGCCAGCAGCCAAGCGACAGGGTTGAAGAGTACTGAAGCTTTCTTT,CASSQATGLKSTEAFF,TRBJ1-1,TRBD1,TRBV4-2,few
TGCGCCAGCAGCGCTCGGGACAGGGGTTACAATGAGCAGTTCTTC,CASSARDRGYNEQFF,TRBJ2-1,TRBD1,TRBV4-1,once
TGTGCCAGCAGCAAATCAGGCCAGCCCCAGCATTTT,CASSKSGQPQHF,TRBJ1-5,.,TRBV13,few
TGTGCCAGCAGCCGCCTACAGGGGGGGAGGACTGAAGCTTTCTTT,CASSRLQGGRTEAFF,TRBJ1-1,TRBD1,TRBV28,once
TGCAGCGTTGAAGACAGGGGGGAAACCTACGAGCAGTACTTC,CSVEDRGETYEQYF,TRBJ2-7,.,TRBV29-1,.
TGTGCCAGCAGCGGACAGGGAACGGTCACGAGCAATCAGCCCCAGCATTTT,CASSGQGTVTSNQPQHF,TRBJ1-5,TRBD1,TRBV2,.
TGTGCCAGCAGCCCCGGGACGGGGGGTCGACCCCTCCACTTT,CASSPGTGGRPLHF,TRBJ1-6,.,TRBV6-5,.
TGCGCCAGCAGCTTGACAGGGGGATCCCACCACGAGCAGTACTTC,CASSLTGGSHHEQYF,TRBJ2-7,TRBD1,TRBV5-1,.
TGTGCCAGCTCACCAATGGGACACACCGGCGGGAACTATGGCTACACCTTC,CASSPMGHTGGNYGYTF,TRBJ1-2,.,TRBV18,.
TGTGCCAGCAGTTTTAGGGCGGGCTATGGCTACACCTTC,CASSFRAGYGYTF,TRBJ1-2,.,TRBV28,.
TGTGCCAGCAGCTCCGCAGGGGGCTATGGCTACACCTTC,CASSSAGGYGYTF,TRBJ1-2,TRBD1,TRBV11-2,.
TGTGCCAGCAGCTTAAGGACTAGCGGGCTAGAGCAGTTCTTC,CASSLRTSGLEQFF,TRBJ2-1,TRBD2,TRBV7-3,.